This entry is about one T cell receptor (beta chain). TCRdb's copy holds only in-frame clones and misses some; the assay was immunoSEQ multiplex PCR. The sample lists approximately 400,000 clones; more than 75% were seen once. The data originate from a study of blood T cell repertoires in COVID-19. CDR3 size: 14 residues. With 1 base removed from V and 6 bases from J, the gap between germline ends came to 11 bases. CDR1 KGHSH and CDR2 LQKENI come from the germline V gene. This TCR was recovered from a human donor with acute or convalescent COVID-19. The donor label of this sample is uncertain. The gene calls are TRBV18 and TRBJ2-3; tentatively, D is TRBD1 (5 bases). Sequencing was carried out using peripheral blood. The CDR3 protein is CASSPLTSGDTQYF. DNA of the CDR3: TGTGCCAGCTCACCACTAACCTCAGGGGATACGCAGTATTTT.